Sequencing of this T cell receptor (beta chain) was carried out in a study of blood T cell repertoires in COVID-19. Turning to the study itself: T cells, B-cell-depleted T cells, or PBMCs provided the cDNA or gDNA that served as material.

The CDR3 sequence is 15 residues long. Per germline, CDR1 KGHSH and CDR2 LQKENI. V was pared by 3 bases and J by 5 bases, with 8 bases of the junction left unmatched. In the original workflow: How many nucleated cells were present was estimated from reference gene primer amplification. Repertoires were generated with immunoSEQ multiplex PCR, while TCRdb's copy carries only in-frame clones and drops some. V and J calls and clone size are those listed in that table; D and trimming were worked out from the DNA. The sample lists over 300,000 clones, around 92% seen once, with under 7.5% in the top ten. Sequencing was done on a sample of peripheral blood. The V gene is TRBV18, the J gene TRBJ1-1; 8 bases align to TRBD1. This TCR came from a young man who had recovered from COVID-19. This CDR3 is CASSPQQGVITEAFF. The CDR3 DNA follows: TGTGCCAGCTCACCTCAACAGGGGGTGATAACTGAAGCTTTCTTT.